This T cell receptor (beta chain) was sequenced during a study of blood T cell repertoires in COVID-19 (dated by TCRdb to 2020 to 2021). For the wider study: The collaborator samples originated in the United States, Italy and Spain and spanned the acute and convalescent phases of COVID-19. The material from the prospective study consisted of cDNA or gDNA derived from T cells, B-cell-depleted T cells, or PBMCs. The dataset comprised deeply sampled blood TCRbeta repertoires from subjects exposed to, actively infected with, or recovered from COVID-19. The repertoires were made available in a free public database intended to serve as a resource for research on the immune response to SARS-CoV-2. Samples were obtained from the ongoing ImmuneRACE study (first 160 participants) and from over 1,000 subjects provided by 6 global collaborators. Nearly every sample came with metadata listing a de-identified subject ID, COVID-19 status, age in years and sex. Where HLA class I and class II types were available, the types were taken from metadata supplied by the sample provider, not from assay-based typing. The research as a whole found: The amount of clinical and demographic metadata varied by source and participant and was provided uncurated.

CDR1 and CDR2, per the germline V gene, are SNHLY and FYNNEI. From the cysteine up to the phenylalanine, the CDR3 has a length of 15 residues. Kept here is only the CDR3 DNA, which spans 45 bases and is read in frame from base 1. V loses 6 bases, J loses 0 bases, and the germline ends lie 12 bases apart. A remark on this clone: Its antigen remains undetermined. Base quality data are lacking; no much larger clone is found one base away.

TCRbeta CDR3 regions were amplified from genomic DNA using the immunoSEQ Assay, a bias-controlled multiplex PCR. Per the authors' processing: The number of nucleated cells in each sample was estimated by amplification of reference gene primers within the assay. To quantify the absolute abundance of each unique TCRbeta CDR3 rearrangement, sequence reads were collapsed and filtered. For each sample, productive Simpson clonality was calculated as the square root of Simpson's diversity index over productive rearrangements. Imported from immuneACCESS, the table was reduced by TCRdb to in-frame sequences with V and J called. These copies leave out some clones; in studies compared against another copy, an unresolved V gene accounts for under half, and the cause of the remainder is not known. That table is the source of V, J and clone size, and D and trimming were worked out from the DNA. This sample lists about 75,000 clones; around 90% were detected once. The ten largest clones capture about 2.5% of the sample.

Whole blood was collected in K2EDTA tubes by collaborating institutions according to the institutions' own protocols. For TCRbeta analysis, collaborators shipped samples as frozen whole blood, isolated PBMCs, or DNA extracted from either of those sample types. This TCR was sampled from a human donor in a cohort sampled during active COVID-19. The rearrangement combines TRBV2 with TRBJ2-1; the D gene cannot be resolved reliably. Sequencing was performed on peripheral blood. The nucleotides read TGTGCCAGCAGGAGACAACCTACCTCCTACAATGAGCAGTTCTTC. Translation gives CASRRQPTSYNEQFF.